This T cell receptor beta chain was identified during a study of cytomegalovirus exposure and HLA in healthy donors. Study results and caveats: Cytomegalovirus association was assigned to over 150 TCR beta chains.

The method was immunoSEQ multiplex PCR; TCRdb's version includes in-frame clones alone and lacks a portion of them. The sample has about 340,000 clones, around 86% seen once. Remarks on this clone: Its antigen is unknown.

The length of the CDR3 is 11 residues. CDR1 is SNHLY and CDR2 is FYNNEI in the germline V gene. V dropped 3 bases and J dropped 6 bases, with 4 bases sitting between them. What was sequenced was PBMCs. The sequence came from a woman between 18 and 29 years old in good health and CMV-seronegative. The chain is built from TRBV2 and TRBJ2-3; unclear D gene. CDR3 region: CASSDEDTQYF. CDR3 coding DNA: TGTGCCAGCAGTGATGAGGATACGCAGTATTTT.